A single sample is the source of the 21 T cell receptor beta chains below, sequenced in a study of blood T cell repertoires in COVID-19. Produced via immunoSEQ multiplex PCR; TCRdb's table is partial and in-frame only. This sample carries about 220,000 clones, more than 65% of them seen once, and the ten largest clones take more than 2.5%. Sequenced sample: peripheral blood. The receptors derive from a woman aged 30 to 39 who had recovered from COVID-19.

The chain uses TRBV25-1 and TRBJ1-4; unclear D gene. This CDR3 is built from 11 residues. V dropped 6 bases and J dropped 8 bases, with 7 bases sitting between them. In germline, CDR1 is MGHDK, CDR2 SYGVNS. Here the CDR3 DNA reads TGTGCCAGCAGCGTCGTAGAAAAACTGTTTTTT. Translating gives CASSVVEKLFF.

The chain uses TRBV11-2 and TRBJ2-5, with 9 bases aligning to TRBD2. Germline CDR1 and CDR2: SGHAT and FQNNGV. CDR3 length: 15 residues. After removal of 7 bases from V and 5 bases from J, the junction contained 11 bases not matched to a gene. CDR3 region: CASTPPGLAGETQYF. The DNA of the CDR3 is TGTGCCAGCACCCCACCGGGACTAGCCGGGGAGACCCAGTACTTC.

The V call is TRBV28, the J call TRBJ2-7; the match to TRBD2 covers 8 bases. Germline trimming cut 2 bases from V and 0 bases from J; bases unmatched to any gene: 9. The CDR3 is made up of 17 amino acids. Germline V lookup: CDR1 MDHEN, CDR2 SYDVKM. The CDR3 here is CASSLAGLAGSSYEQYF. In DNA form, the CDR3 reads TGTGCCAGCAGTTTAGCGGGCCTAGCGGGCTCCTCCTACGAGCAGTACTTC.

The rearrangement joins TRBV7-9 to TRBJ2-7; TRBD1 agrees at 8 bases. V gave up 6 bases and J gave up 6 bases; unmatched junction bases: 7. This CDR3 comprises 13 residues. Germline V gives CDR1 SEHNR, CDR2 FQNEAQ (reference sequence). The DNA for the CDR3 is TGTGCCAGCAGACTGACAGGGGATTCCGAGCAGTACTTC. Protein: CASRLTGDSEQYF.

The chain combines TRBV5-1 with TRBJ2-7, with 14 nucleotides matching TRBD2. Germline CDR1 SGHRS, CDR2 YFSETQ. There are 16 residues in the CDR3. V gave up 0 bases and J gave up 5 bases; unmatched junction bases: 4. CDR3 loop: CASSLEPGLAGDEQYF. In DNA form, the CDR3 reads TGCGCCAGCAGCTTGGAGCCGGGACTAGCGGGAGACGAGCAGTACTTC. Full variable domain (remainder filled in from reference TRBV5-1 and TRBJ2-7): KAGVTQTPRYLIKTRGQQVTLSCSPISGHRSVSWYQQTPGQGLQFLFEYFSETQRNKGNFPGRFSGRQFSNSRSEMNVSTLELGDSALYLCASSLEPGLAGDEQYFGPGTRLTVT.

CDR3 amino acids: CASSRTSGRNEQYF. The DNA of the CDR3 is TGTGCCAGCAGTCGGACTAGCGGGAGGAACGAGCAGTACTTC. The chain employs TRBV28 and TRBJ2-7; 14 nucleotides match TRBD2. The V and J ends lost 5 bases and 5 bases, in that order; junction bases with no gene match: 2. The CDR3 loop spans 14 amino acids. Germline-derived CDR1 and CDR2 are MDHEN and SYDVKM.

The V call is TRBV6-5, the J call TRBJ2-5, with 10 positions matching TRBD2. Germline-derived CDR1 and CDR2 are MNHEY and SVGAGI. This CDR3 is 15 amino acids long. V shed 5 bases, J shed 5 bases, and the junction held 8 bases outside the gene matches. The CDR3 loop reads CASSLLAGIAETQYF. For the CDR3, the DNA is TGTGCCAGCAGTCTACTAGCGGGAATCGCGGAGACCCAGTACTTC.

CDR3 sequence reads: CASSLSGVNNQPQHF. The CDR3 DNA follows: TGTGCCAGCAGCTTATCGGGGGTCAATAATCAGCCCCAGCATTTT. This chain connects TRBV7-9 to TRBJ1-5; D might be TRBD1 (5 bases). Trimming left V 2 bases short and J 4 bases short, with 12 bases between. The V gene's germline CDR1 is SEHNR and CDR2 FQNEAQ (reference sequence). The CDR3 covers 15 residues.

The chain employs TRBV5-1 and TRBJ2-1; 9 bases agree with TRBD2. The CDR3 has 17 residues. Losses at the gene ends were 2 bases for V and 2 bases for J; bases not matched to a gene: 8. Germline-derived CDR1 and CDR2 are SGHRS and YFSETQ. CDR3 in DNA: TGCGCCAGCAGCTTCTGGAGCGGGAGGAAGACCTACAATGAGCAGTTCTTC. It translates to CASSFWSGRKTYNEQFF.

This clone has at least ten counts. This chain links TRBV5-1 with TRBJ2-1; maybe TRBD1 (5 bases). The CDR3 totals 14 residues. V shed 0 bases and J shed 8 bases, with 12 bases lying between them. The germline V gene encodes CDR1 SGHRS and CDR2 YFSETQ. Here the CDR3 reads CASSLGQGHDEQFF. CDR3 DNA: TGCGCCAGCAGCTTGGGCCAGGGTCACGATGAGCAGTTCTTC. The variable domain in full, with the rest retrieved from reference TRBV5-1 and TRBJ2-1, is KAGVTQTPRYLIKTRGQQVTLSCSPISGHRSVSWYQQTPGQGLQFLFEYFSETQRNKGNFPGRFSGRQFSNSRSEMNVSTLELGDSALYLCASSLGQGHDEQFFGPGTRLTVL.

This clone was seen a handful of times. CDR3 sequence reads: CASSLNTRANTGELFF. The CDR3 DNA reads TGTGCCAGCAGCCTCAATACTAGAGCGAACACCGGGGAGCTGTTTTTT. The chain is built from TRBV5-6 and TRBJ2-2, with TRBD2 as a possible D gene (5 bases). The germline V and J ends were trimmed by 4 bases and 0 bases, with 13 bases remaining between them. This CDR3 has 16 residues. Germline V CDR1 and CDR2: SGHDT, YYEEEE.

V gene TRBV5-1 combines with J gene TRBJ1-6, with 7 bases lining up with TRBD1. The CDR3 length is 16 residues. In germline, CDR1 is SGHRS, CDR2 YFSETQ. Unmatched junction bases numbered 11, after V lost 4 bases and J lost 7 bases. The CDR3 spells CASSLTPTGDNSPLHF. CDR3 nucleotide sequence: TGCGCCAGCAGCCTAACTCCCACAGGGGACAATTCACCCCTCCACTTT.

The CDR3 sequence is CASSGQPSNTEAFF. The CDR3, as DNA: TGTGCCAGCAGCGGGCAACCGTCGAACACTGAAGCTTTCTTT. The chain joins TRBV9 to TRBJ1-1; D is uncertain. V was pared by 3 bases and J by 1 base, with 10 bases between. The CDR3 is 14 amino acids. Germline V gene lookup returns CDR1 SGDLS and CDR2 YYNGEE. Based on the CDR3 plus reference TRBV9 and TRBJ1-1, the full variable domain is DSGVTQTPKHLITATGQRVTLRCSPRSGDLSVYWYQQSLDQGLQFLIQYYNGEERAKGNILERFSAQQFPDLHSELNLSSLELGDSALYFCASSGQPSNTEAFFGQGTRLTVV.

The chain employs TRBV11-3 and TRBJ2-1; 11 bases map to TRBD2. The germline CDR1 and CDR2 sequences are SGHNT and YENEEA. This CDR3 comprises 19 residues. V trimming: 4 bases; J trimming: 0 bases; junction bases outside the gene matches: 11. The CDR3 DNA follows: TGTGCCAGCAGCTCCTACCCAGGGCTAGCGGGAGGCTCCTACAATGAGCAGTTCTTC. Translation: CASSSYPGLAGGSYNEQFF.

This chain links TRBV28 with TRBJ1-2, with D possibly being TRBD1 (5 bases). The V gene's germline CDR1 is MDHEN and CDR2 SYDVKM. V was pared by 6 bases and J by 6 bases, with 14 bases between. The CDR3 runs to 13 residues. CDR3 sequence: CASRLIGGNGYTF. The CDR3 DNA sequence: TGTGCCAGCAGACTTATTGGGGGGAATGGCTACACCTTC.

The chain combines TRBV15 with TRBJ2-5; D remains ambiguous. The V and J ends lost 0 bases and 5 bases respectively, with 4 bases between them. The CDR3 length is 12 residues. In germline, CDR1 is LNHNV, CDR2 YYDKDF (reference sequence). CDR3 protein: CATSRDMETQYF. Written as DNA, the CDR3 is TGTGCCACCAGCAGAGATATGGAGACCCAGTACTTC.

The chain has TRBV2 and TRBJ2-3, with a possible D match to TRBD1 (6 bases). Trimming took off 4 bases at V and 0 bases at J, with 14 bases between the two ends. The germline CDR1 and CDR2 sequences are SNHLY and FYNNEI. The CDR3 is 16 amino acids. CDR3 protein: CASSARPQGSTDTQYF. The DNA of the CDR3 is TGTGCCAGCAGTGCTCGCCCACAGGGAAGCACAGATACGCAGTATTTT.

J is TRBJ1-5 and V is TRBV3-1 (or the pseudogene TRBV3-2), with 7 bases fitting TRBD1. Germline V CDR1 and CDR2: LGHDT, YNNKEL (reference sequence). There are 13 residues in the CDR3. The junction had 2 bases not matched to a gene; V was cut back by 4 bases and J by 5 bases. CDR3 nucleotide sequence: TGTGCCAGCAGCCGACAGGGCTATCAGCCCCAGCATTTT. Protein: CASSRQGYQPQHF.

The genes are TRBV19 and TRBJ2-1; a possible D gene is TRBD2 (6 bases). Trimming cost V 10 bases and J 3 bases, with 16 bases left between them. The germline gives CDR1 LNHDA, CDR2 SQIVND (reference sequence). CDR3 length: 14 residues. The CDR3 DNA is TGTGCCACCTGCGGCCGGGGGAACTACAATGAGCAGTTCTTC. Protein sequence: CATCGRGNYNEQFF.

V gene TRBV3-1 (or the pseudogene TRBV3-2) combines with J gene TRBJ2-2; TRBD2 matches 8 bases. Germline CDR1 is LGHDT and CDR2 is YNNKEL (reference sequence). This CDR3 has 18 residues. Germline trimming cut 0 bases from V and 4 bases from J; bases unmatched to any gene: 10. The CDR3 sequence is CASSQEFPNGGGTGELFF. CDR3 in DNA: TGTGCCAGCAGCCAAGAATTTCCGAACGGGGGGGGCACCGGGGAGCTGTTTTTT.

With regard to this clone: The junction shows a germline mismatch at one end, possibly a read error. This chain uses TRBV4-1 with TRBJ1-1; 8 bases agree with TRBD1. Germline assignment: CDR1 MGHRA and CDR2 YSYEKL. The CDR3 has 16 residues. In nucleotides, the CDR3 is TGCGCCAGCAGTCAAGGGGGACAGCAGGGGGCCACTGAAGCTTTCTTT. Protein product: CASSQGGQQGATEAFF.